This T cell receptor beta chain came from a study of T cell changes during pregnancy in multiple sclerosis. The V segment lost 0 bases and the J segment 5 bases; nucleotides outside the gene matches: 9. Germline V CDR1 and CDR2: GTSNPN, SVGIG (reference sequence). The CDR3 spans 15 residues. The data were produced by immunoSEQ multiplex PCR, yet TCRdb's version contains in-frame clones alone and is incomplete. In the table there are 95,000 to 100,000 clones, 91% of which are singletons. The specimen comprised peripheral blood, sampled in the second trimester of pregnancy. The chain employs TRBV30 and TRBJ1-2; 7 bases are shared with TRBD1. The TCR comes from a female donor with multiple sclerosis, enrolled in a pregnancy study. For the CDR3, the DNA is TGTGCCTGGAGTGTAAAGGGGGCGCAGGGATATGGCTACACCTTC. Protein sequence: CAWSVKGAQGYGYTF.